These 25 T cell receptor beta chains originate from one sample sequenced in a study of shared clonotypes between healthy human individuals. Assay used: immunoSEQ multiplex PCR; TCRdb lists only in-frame clones, some missing. The data contain more than 1.2 million clones, just under 99% of them singletons. The sample was naive CD4+ T cells sorted from blood. Documented subset: CD45RA+ positively selected. The receptor set was obtained from a man aged 30-40 years in good health.

As concerns this clone: The sample carries other DNA sequences with the same CDR3. The CDR3 nucleotides are TGTGCCAGCAGTTCCCCTGGGCAGGGCTACCAGCCCCAGCATTTT. It is translated as CASSSPGQGYQPQHF. The chain combines TRBV28 with TRBJ1-5; possibly TRBD1 for D (5 bases). The CDR3 has 15 residues. Trimming took 4 bases from V and 7 from J, leaving 17 bases between them. Germline-derived CDR1 and CDR2 are MDHEN and SYDVKM.

The rearrangement joins TRBV4-1 to TRBJ2-3; a weak D match, TRBD1 (6 bases). Per germline, CDR1 MGHRA and CDR2 YSYEKL. V lost 4 bases and J lost 6, with 17 bases in between. The CDR3 has 15 residues. The DNA for the CDR3 is TGCGCCAGCAGCCCCCCTCTCACTGGGGGCGATACGCAGTATTTT. Translating gives CASSPPLTGGDTQYF.

As to this clone: The junction shows a germline mismatch at one end, possibly a read error. CDR3 in DNA: TGTGCTAGCAGCACCCAACCCCCGGGGGAGGGTTATGAGCAGTTCTTC. It codes for CASSTQPPGEGYEQFF. The chain links TRBV7-7 to TRBJ2-1; 7 nucleotides agree with TRBD2. In germline, CDR1 is SSHAT, CDR2 FNYEAQ (reference sequence). CDR3 length equals 16 residues.

This clone occurred a few times. The chain links TRBV6-1 to TRBJ2-7, with 10 bases aligning to TRBD2. Losses at the gene ends were 4 bases for V and 4 bases for J; bases not matched to a gene: 7. Germline lookup yields CDR1 MNHNS and CDR2 SASEGT. This CDR3 has 15 amino acids. CDR3 residues: CASSVSGRALYEQYF. The CDR3 region has the DNA TGTGCCAGCAGTGTGAGCGGGAGGGCCTTGTACGAGCAGTACTTC.

The genes are TRBV25-1 and TRBJ2-1; the D is unclear. Trimming took off 1 base at V and 8 bases at J, with 15 bases between the two ends. CDR1 MGHDK and CDR2 SYGVNS come from the germline V gene. The CDR3 contains 15 residues. Here the CDR3 reads CASSESGPKWDEQFF. The CDR3 nucleotides read TGTGCCAGCAGTGAATCGGGTCCCAAGTGGGATGAGCAGTTCTTC.

CDR3 loop: CASSRQRGSLTDTQYF. The CDR3, as DNA: TGTGCCAGCAGCCGCCAGAGGGGGAGTCTTACAGATACGCAGTATTTT. The chain combines TRBV13 with TRBJ2-3; D possibly corresponds to TRBD1 (6 bases). The V and J ends lost 5 bases and 3 bases respectively, with 18 bases between them. This CDR3 contains 16 residues. Germline values: CDR1 PRHDT, CDR2 FYEKMQ (reference sequence).

The rearrangement uses TRBV6-1 and TRBJ1-5; unclear D gene. Germline V gene data show CDR1 as MNHNS and CDR2 as SASEGT. The V end lost 6 bases, the J end lost 8 bases, and 14 bases lay between the germline ends. The CDR3 runs 13 residues. The CDR3 is CASRAMAAEPQHF. CDR3 DNA sequence: TGTGCCAGCAGGGCCATGGCTGCAGAGCCCCAGCATTTT.

V gene TRBV11-3 combines with J gene TRBJ2-2, with D perhaps TRBD1 (5 bases). V lost 5 bases and J lost 1, with 8 bases in between. This CDR3 contains 14 residues. Germline V gene sequence: CDR1 SGHNT, CDR2 YENEEA. CDR3 coding DNA: TGTGCCAGCAGCAAAGACAGGAACACCGGGGAGCTGTTTTTT. Amino acid sequence: CASSKDRNTGELFF.

This clone has just one count. At one of its ends the junction is not consistent with the germline gene, which may arise from a read error. This chain joins TRBV4-1 and TRBJ2-5; maybe TRBD2 (6 bases). Germline V lookup: CDR1 MGHRA, CDR2 YSYEKL. The CDR3 is made up of 16 amino acids. DNA for the CDR3: TGCGCCAGCAGCCAAGAGGTCTTTAGGGAGGCAGAGACCCGGTACTTC. It specifies CASSQEVFREAETRYF.

The chain is built from TRBV18 and TRBJ2-2; 11 bases are shared with TRBD1. V shed 3 bases, J shed 7 bases, and the junction held 10 bases outside the gene matches. The CDR3 has 17 amino acids. In germline, CDR1 is KGHSH, CDR2 LQKENI. The DNA of the CDR3 is TGTGCCAGCTCACCCCTCCCCGGGACAGGGGGTGACGGGGAGCTGTTTTTT. It translates to CASSPLPGTGGDGELFF.

The chain combines TRBV30 with TRBJ2-2, with 13 nucleotides matching TRBD2. The V segment lost 0 bases and the J segment 7 bases; nucleotides outside the gene matches: 8. CDR3 size: 17 residues. Per germline, CDR1 GTSNPN and CDR2 SVGIG (reference sequence). This chain's CDR3 is CAWSVRTSGSLGGELFF. The CDR3, as DNA: TGTGCCTGGAGTGTACGGACTAGCGGGAGTCTGGGCGGGGAGCTGTTTTTT. Full variable domain (rest looked up from reference TRBV30 and TRBJ2-2): SQTIHQWPATLVQPVGSPLSLECTVEGTSNPNLYWYRQAAGRGLQLLFYSVGIGQISSEVPQNLSASRPQDRQFILSSKKLLLSDSGFYLCAWSVRTSGSLGGELFFGEGSRLTVL.

The chain is built from TRBV2 and TRBJ2-6; 10 positions agree with TRBD2. The V gene's germline CDR1 is SNHLY and CDR2 FYNNEI. The CDR3 covers 15 residues. V lost 10 bases and J lost 2; bases outside the gene matches: 5. Written as DNA, the CDR3 is TGTGCCACCCAAGCGGGAGGGCCTGGGGCCAACGTCCTGACTTTC. Translated: CATQAGGPGANVLTF.

The chain recombines TRBV4-1 with TRBJ2-7; D perhaps matches TRBD1 (6 bases). The CDR3 consists of 15 residues. V gave up 0 bases and J gave up 6 bases, with 15 bases separating them. Germline assignment: CDR1 MGHRA and CDR2 YSYEKL. The CDR3 nucleotides read TGCGCCAGCAGCCAAGATCCCTACAGGGCTAGCGAGCAGTACTTC. It translates to CASSQDPYRASEQYF.

The V gene is TRBV28, the J gene TRBJ2-2; no reliable D call. The CDR3 runs 13 residues. CDR1 is MDHEN, CDR2 SYDVKM, per germline. Deletions cut 8 bases from V and 2 bases from J, with 9 bases between. CDR3 protein: CASQRSNTGELFF. The CDR3 DNA follows: TGTGCCAGCCAAAGATCTAACACCGGGGAGCTGTTTTTT.

The V gene is TRBV30, the J gene TRBJ1-1, with unresolved D. Germline V gene lookup returns CDR1 GTSNPN and CDR2 SVGIG (reference sequence). This CDR3 contains 11 residues. V was trimmed by 3 bases and J by 3 bases, leaving 5 bases between them. Here the CDR3 reads CAWRPYTEAFF. CDR3 nucleotide sequence: TGTGCCTGGAGACCTTACACTGAAGCTTTCTTT.

V gene TRBV28 combines with J gene TRBJ1-5, with TRBD1 matching 7 bases. The V gene's germline CDR1 is MDHEN and CDR2 SYDVKM. After removal of 3 bases from V and 6 bases from J, the junction contained 2 bases not matched to a gene. The CDR3 totals 13 residues. Written as DNA, the CDR3 is TGTGCCAGCAGTTTTGACAGGGTTCAGCCCCAGCATTTT. Its translation: CASSFDRVQPQHF. The complete variable domain, with remaining parts taken from reference TRBV28 and TRBJ1-5, reads DVKVTQSSRYLVKRTGEKVFLECVQDMDHENMFWYRQDPGLGLRLIYFSYDVKMKEKGDIPEGYSVSREKKERFSLILESASTNQTSMYLCASSFDRVQPQHFGDGTRLSIL.

This chain uses TRBV5-1 with TRBJ2-7; D unclear. Deletions cut 4 bases from V and 1 base from J, with 9 bases between. The CDR3 covers 13 residues. CDR1 and CDR2 (germline): SGHRS, YFSETQ. The CDR3 coding sequence is TGCGCCAGCAGCCCCGGAGCGTCCTACGAGCAGTACTTC. Protein product: CASSPGASYEQYF.

This clone was detected a few times. The chain has TRBV25-1 and TRBJ1-5, with 8 bases lining up with TRBD1. This CDR3 region has 16 residues. Per germline, CDR1 MGHDK and CDR2 SYGVNS. J was trimmed by 4 bases and V by 4 bases; bases with no gene match: 9. The chain's CDR3 is CASSALTGDGNQPQHF. As DNA, the CDR3 is TGTGCCAGCAGTGCTCTGACAGGGGACGGGAATCAGCCCCAGCATTTT.

CDR3 sequence: CAWSGRGRRKDTQYF. CDR3 in DNA: TGTGCCTGGAGTGGAAGAGGGAGGAGGAAAGATACGCAGTATTTT. The chain uses TRBV30 and TRBJ2-3, with D tentatively TRBD2 (6 bases). The V end lost 1 base, the J end lost 5 bases, and 16 bases lay between the germline ends. The CDR3 is made up of 15 amino acids. The V gene's germline CDR1 is GTSNPN and CDR2 SVGIG (reference sequence).

The chain joins TRBV9 to TRBJ2-7; tentatively, D is TRBD1 (5 bases). This CDR3 has 16 residues. Trimming shortened V by 3 bases and J by 2 bases, and 18 bases separated the two germline ends. The germline V gene encodes CDR1 SGDLS and CDR2 YYNGEE. CDR3 in amino acids: CASSASGAGPAYEQYF. CDR3 DNA: TGTGCCAGCAGCGCTAGTGGGGCAGGTCCGGCCTACGAGCAGTACTTC.

The chain employs TRBV14 and TRBJ1-3; 7 nucleotides agree with TRBD1. The CDR3 length is 15 residues. V shed 4 bases, J shed 2 bases, and the junction held 5 bases outside the gene matches. Looked up from germline, CDR1 is SGHDN and CDR2 is FVKESK. CDR3 sequence reads: CASSPGTDPGNTIYF. In DNA, the CDR3 is TGTGCCAGCAGCCCCGGGACAGACCCTGGAAACACCATATATTTT.

The V gene is TRBV9, the J gene TRBJ2-5; 7 bases match TRBD2. Germline CDR1 reads SGDLS; CDR2 reads YYNGEE. Trimming took 4 bases from V and 4 from J; bases not matched to a gene: 10. The CDR3 has 15 amino acids. The CDR3 nucleotides read TGTGCCAGCAGCATGGGGACTACTTCGGGAGAGACCCAGTACTTC. Translation gives CASSMGTTSGETQYF. Combining the CDR3 with reference TRBV9 and TRBJ2-5 gives the whole variable domain DSGVTQTPKHLITATGQRVTLRCSPRSGDLSVYWYQQSLDQGLQFLIQYYNGEERAKGNILERFSAQQFPDLHSELNLSSLELGDSALYFCASSMGTTSGETQYFGPGTRLLVL.

CDR3 coding DNA: TGTGCCAGCAGTGAAAATCCAGGGGGAAAAGCTTTCTTT. Amino acids: CASSENPGGKAFF. The chain combines TRBV6-4 with TRBJ1-1, with 7 bases identical to TRBD1. V dropped 3 bases and J dropped 9; count of bases not matched to a gene: 7. Germline loops: CDR1 MRHNA, CDR2 SNTAGT. CDR3 length equals 13 residues.

V gene TRBV15 combines with J gene TRBJ1-5, with D perhaps TRBD1 (5 bases). The CDR3 loop spans 14 amino acids. V lost 3 bases and J lost 7, with 13 bases in between. The germline V gene has CDR1 LNHNV and CDR2 YYDKDF (reference sequence). CDR3 bases: TGTGCCACCAGCAGGTATGGGGGTGACCAGCCCCAGCATTTT. Its translation is CATSRYGGDQPQHF. Full variable domain (rest looked up from reference TRBV15 and TRBJ1-5): DAMVIQNPRYQVTQFGKPVTLSCSQTLNHNVMYWYQQKSSQAPKLLFHYYDKDFNNEADTPDNFQSRRPNTSFCFLDIRSPGLGDTAMYLCATSRYGGDQPQHFGDGTRLSIL.

V is TRBV7-9 and J is TRBJ2-1; D is unresolved. This CDR3 comprises 11 residues. CDR1 and CDR2 (germline): SEHNR, FQNEAQ (reference sequence). The germline V and J ends were trimmed by 5 bases and 12 bases, with 11 bases remaining between them. The CDR3 DNA reads as TGTGCCAGCAGCCCCGGGTCGCGGCAGTTCTTC. Its translation: CASSPGSRQFF. Supplemented by reference TRBV7-9 and TRBJ2-1, the full variable domain reads DTGVSQNPRHKITKRGQNVTFRCDPISEHNRLYWYRQTLGQGPEFLTYFQNEAQLEKSRLLSDRFSAERPKGSFSTLEIQRTEQGDSAMYLCASSPGSRQFFGPGTRLTVL.